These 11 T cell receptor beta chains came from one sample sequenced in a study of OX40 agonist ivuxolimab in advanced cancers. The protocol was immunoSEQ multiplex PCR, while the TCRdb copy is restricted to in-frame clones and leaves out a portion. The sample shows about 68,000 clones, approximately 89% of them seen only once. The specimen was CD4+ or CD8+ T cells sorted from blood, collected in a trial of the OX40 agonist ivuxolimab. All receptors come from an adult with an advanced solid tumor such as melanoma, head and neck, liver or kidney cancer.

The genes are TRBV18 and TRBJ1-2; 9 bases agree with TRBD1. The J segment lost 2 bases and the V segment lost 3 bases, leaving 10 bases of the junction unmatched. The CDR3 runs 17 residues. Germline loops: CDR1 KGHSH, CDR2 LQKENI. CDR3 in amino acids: CASSPSGTGRLNYGYTF. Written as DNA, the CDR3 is TGTGCCAGCTCACCGTCCGGGACAGGGCGGTTGAACTATGGCTACACCTTC.

The CDR3 bases are TGTGCCAGCAGTGAATCATGGCGGGGGTCCACAGATACGCAGTATTTT. Its protein product is CASSESWRGSTDTQYF. The V and J genes are TRBV25-1 and TRBJ2-3; TRBD2 matches 7 bases. From germline, CDR1 is MGHDK and CDR2 SYGVNS. V was pared by 1 base and J by 2 bases, with 6 bases of the junction left unmatched. CDR3 length: 16 amino acids.

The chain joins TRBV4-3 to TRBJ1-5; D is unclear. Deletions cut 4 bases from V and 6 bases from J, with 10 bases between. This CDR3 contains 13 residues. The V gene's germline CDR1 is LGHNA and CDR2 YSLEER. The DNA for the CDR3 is TGCGCCAGCAGCCGAGAAGTCGGTCAGCCCCAGCATTTT. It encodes CASSREVGQPQHF.

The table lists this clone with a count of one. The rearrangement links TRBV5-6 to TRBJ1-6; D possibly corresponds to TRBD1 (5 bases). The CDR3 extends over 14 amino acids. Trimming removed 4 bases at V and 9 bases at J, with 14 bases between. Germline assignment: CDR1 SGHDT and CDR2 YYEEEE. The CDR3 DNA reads TGTGCCAGCAGCCTAGGACACGGATCTTCACCCCTCCACTTT. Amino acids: CASSLGHGSSPLHF.

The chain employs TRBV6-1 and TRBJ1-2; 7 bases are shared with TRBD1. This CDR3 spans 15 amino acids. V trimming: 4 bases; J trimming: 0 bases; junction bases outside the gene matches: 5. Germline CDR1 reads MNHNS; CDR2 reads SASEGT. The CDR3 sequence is CASSVNRGSNYGYTF. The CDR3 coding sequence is TGTGCCAGCAGTGTTAACAGGGGCTCTAACTATGGCTACACCTTC.

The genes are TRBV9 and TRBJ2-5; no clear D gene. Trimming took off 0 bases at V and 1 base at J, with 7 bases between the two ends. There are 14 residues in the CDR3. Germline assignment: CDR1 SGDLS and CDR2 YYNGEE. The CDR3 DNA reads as TGTGCCAGCAGCGTAGGACACGTCCAAGAGACCCAGTACTTC. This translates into CASSVGHVQETQYF.

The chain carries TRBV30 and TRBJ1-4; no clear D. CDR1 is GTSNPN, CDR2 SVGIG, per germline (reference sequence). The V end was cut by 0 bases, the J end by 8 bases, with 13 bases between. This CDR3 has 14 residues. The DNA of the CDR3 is TGTGCCTGGAGTGTGGGGTTAGGGAACGAAAAACTGTTTTTT. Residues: CAWSVGLGNEKLFF.

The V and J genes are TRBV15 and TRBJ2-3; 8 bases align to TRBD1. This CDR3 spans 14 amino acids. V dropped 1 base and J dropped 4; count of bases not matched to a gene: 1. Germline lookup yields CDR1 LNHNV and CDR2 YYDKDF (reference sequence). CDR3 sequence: CATSRGQGSDTQYF. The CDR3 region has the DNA TGTGCCACCAGCAGAGGACAGGGGTCAGATACGCAGTATTTT.

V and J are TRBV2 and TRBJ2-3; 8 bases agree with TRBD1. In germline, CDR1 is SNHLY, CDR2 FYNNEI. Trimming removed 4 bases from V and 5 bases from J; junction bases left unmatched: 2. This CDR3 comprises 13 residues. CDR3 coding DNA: TGTGCCAGCAGTGCACAGGGGGGAGATACGCAGTATTTT. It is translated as CASSAQGGDTQYF.

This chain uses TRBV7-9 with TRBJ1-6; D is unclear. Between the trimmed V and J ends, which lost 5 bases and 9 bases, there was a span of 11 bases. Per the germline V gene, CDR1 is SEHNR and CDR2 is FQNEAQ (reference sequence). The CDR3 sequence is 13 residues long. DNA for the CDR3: TGTGCCAGCAGCCTGGTTACTGTTTCACCCCTCCACTTT. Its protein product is CASSLVTVSPLHF.

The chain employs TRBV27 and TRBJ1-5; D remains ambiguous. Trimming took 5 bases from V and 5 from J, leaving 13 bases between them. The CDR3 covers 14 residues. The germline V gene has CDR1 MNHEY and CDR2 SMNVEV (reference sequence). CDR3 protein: CASSPRDLYQPQHF. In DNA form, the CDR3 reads TGTGCCAGCAGTCCGCGTGATCTATATCAGCCCCAGCATTTT.